The 21 T cell receptor beta chains below all came from one sample that was sequenced in a study of T-cell reconstitution after alpha-beta-depleted transplantation in children. Unique molecular identifiers tagged the TCRbeta library. TCRdb passed the PCR reads through MiXCR, listing each CDR3 protein once. The table records about 500,000 distinct CDR3 sequences, around a third of them present only once. The sequencing used PBMCs from the stem cell graft donor, collected from the stem cell graft. The receptors originated from a human donor who donated a stem cell graft to a child with aplastic anemia.

This clonotype has only a few counts. This chain uses TRBV20-1 with TRBJ2-3; D gene uncertain. From germline, CDR1 is DFQATT and CDR2 SNEGSKA (reference sequence). The CDR3 covers 16 residues. Trimming took off 0 bases at V and 4 bases at J, with 17 bases between the two ends. The CDR3 here is CSAREQRAQRADTQYF. CDR3 in DNA: TGCAGTGCTAGAGAGCAACGGGCTCAGCGCGCAGATACGCAGTATTTT.

The gene calls are TRBV29-1 and TRBJ2-7, with D possibly being TRBD2 (6 bases). The CDR3 loop spans 14 amino acids. Per the germline V gene, CDR1 is SQVTM and CDR2 is ANQGSEA. The ends were cut back, 3 bases at V and 3 bases at J, with 15 bases in the middle. The CDR3 sequence: CSVESAGRNYEQYF. The DNA of the CDR3 is TGCAGCGTTGAGTCGGCAGGGAGGAACTACGAGCAGTACTTC.

There are a few counts of this clonotype. Written as DNA, the CDR3 is TGTGCCAGCAGCGCCCCGGGCATAGCGGACTACAATGAGCAGTTCTTC. This gives the protein CASSAPGIADYNEQFF. J is TRBJ2-1 and V is TRBV9; possibly TRBD2 for D (6 bases). V was clipped by 3 bases and J by 3 bases, with 16 bases between them. The CDR3 covers 16 residues. The V gene's germline CDR1 is SGDLS and CDR2 YYNGEE.

This chain uses TRBV6-5 with TRBJ1-1; D uncertain. CDR3 length: 16 amino acids. V was pared by 0 bases and J by 0 bases, with 11 bases between. Germline loops: CDR1 MNHEY, CDR2 SVGAGI. CDR3 loop: CASSYSAAGVNTEAFF. DNA for the CDR3: TGTGCCAGCAGTTACTCGGCGGCAGGAGTGAACACTGAAGCTTTCTTT.

J is TRBJ1-1 and V is TRBV20-1; D perhaps matches TRBD1 (5 bases). The CDR3 has 14 residues. Looked up from germline, CDR1 is DFQATT and CDR2 is SNEGSKA (reference sequence). V lost 6 bases to trimming and J lost 1 base, with 15 bases between them. The CDR3 loop is CSALRGSQNTEAFF. DNA of the CDR3: TGCAGTGCCCTAAGGGGATCCCAGAACACTGAAGCTTTCTTT.

Written as DNA, the CDR3 is TGCAGTGCTAGAGATCTGACAGGAGGCTACGAGCAGTACTTC. It translates to CSARDLTGGYEQYF. The genes are TRBV20-1 and TRBJ2-7; maybe TRBD1 (6 bases). Germline lookup yields CDR1 DFQATT and CDR2 SNEGSKA (reference sequence). This CDR3 comprises 14 residues. The germline V and J ends were trimmed by 0 bases and 3 bases, with 12 bases remaining between them.

The CDR3 loop is CASSLGGSDYNEQFF. Here the CDR3 DNA reads TGTGCCAGCAGCTTAGGCGGGAGCGATTACAATGAGCAGTTCTTC. The chain is built from TRBV7-2 and TRBJ2-1; 7 bases agree with TRBD2. There are 15 residues in the CDR3. J was trimmed by 4 bases and V by 1 base; bases with no gene match: 4. The germline V gene has CDR1 SGHTA and CDR2 FQGNSA.

This chain links TRBV5-4 with TRBJ2-3; unclear D gene. Germline V gene data show CDR1 as SGHNT and CDR2 as YYREEE (reference sequence). The CDR3 covers 15 residues. V lost 0 bases to trimming and J lost 3 bases, with 11 bases between them. The CDR3 sequence is CASSLVPASTDTQYF. As DNA, the CDR3 is TGTGCCAGCAGCTTGGTTCCGGCCTCTACAGATACGCAGTATTTT.

This clonotype has a single count. CDR3 protein: CASSLRLAGGGGEQFF. CDR3 bases: TGTGCCAGCAGTTTACGGCTAGCGGGGGGGGGAGGTGAGCAGTTCTTC. This chain uses TRBV12-3 or TRBV12-4 with TRBJ2-1; 12 positions match TRBD2. The CDR3 length is 16 residues. V dropped 2 bases and J dropped 9; count of bases not matched to a gene: 8.

This clonotype showed up just a few times. V is TRBV28 and J is TRBJ1-5, with 11 bases aligning to TRBD1. CDR1 is MDHEN and CDR2 is SYDVKM in the germline V gene. The CDR3 consists of 15 residues. The V gene end was trimmed by 5 bases and the J gene end by 4 bases; junction bases not matched to a gene: 4. The CDR3: CASSTGQGANQPQHF. As DNA, the CDR3 is TGTGCCAGCAGTACCGGACAGGGGGCAAATCAGCCCCAGCATTTT.

V is TRBV13 and J is TRBJ2-5, with D perhaps matching TRBD1 or TRBD2 (5 bases each). CDR1 is PRHDT, CDR2 FYEKMQ, per germline (reference sequence). This CDR3 has 15 amino acids. V was clipped by 1 base and J by 5 bases, with 14 bases between them. For the CDR3, the DNA is TGTGCCAGCAGCTTAGAGGGCTACGAGGGGGAGACCCAGTACTTC. As protein: CASSLEGYEGETQYF.

CDR3 bases: TGTGCCAGCAGCAACTGGAAAAACAGGAACACTGAAGCTTTCTTT. It translates to CASSNWKNRNTEAFF. The chain joins TRBV21-1 to TRBJ1-1. TRBV21-1 is given as a pseudogene. The CDR3 spans 15 residues.

About this clonotype itself: One junction end does not reproduce the germline sequence, and a read error may be involved. The genes are TRBV18 and TRBJ1-5; D might be TRBD1 (5 bases). Germline V gene sequence: CDR1 KGHSH, CDR2 LQKENI. The length of the CDR3 is 17 residues. The CDR3 reads CVSSPQGLAGSNQPQHF. The CDR3, as DNA: TGTGTCAGCTCACCGCAGGGATTAGCGGGTAGCAATCAGCCCCAGCATTTT.

The rearrangement joins TRBV29-1 to TRBJ2-5; 13 nucleotides agree with TRBD2. The germline CDR1 and CDR2 sequences are SQVTM and ANQGSEA. V lost 3 bases, J lost 0 bases, and 7 bases stayed unmatched. This CDR3 region has 17 residues. The CDR3 region has the DNA TGCAGCGTTGATGGACTAGCGGGGGCCCCGTACCAAGAGACCCAGTACTTC. Amino acids: CSVDGLAGAPYQETQYF. The full variable domain, rest sourced from reference TRBV29-1 and TRBJ2-5, is SAVISQKPSRDICQRGTSLTIQCQVDSQVTMMFWYRQQPGQSLTLIATANQGSEATYESGFVIDKFPISRPNLTFSTLTVSNMSPEDSSIYLCSVDGLAGAPYQETQYFGPGTRLLVL.

The rearrangement joins TRBV6-2 or TRBV6-3 to TRBJ2-7; possible D gene TRBD2, 6 bases. Germline CDR1 reads MNHEY; CDR2 reads SVGEGT. The CDR3 covers 16 residues. Trimming removed 4 bases from V and 7 bases from J, with 23 bases in between. The DNA for the CDR3 is TGTGCCAGCAGTTTCAACGCCCGGGAGCCCGCTGGGGAGCAGTACTTC. Translated: CASSFNAREPAGEQYF.

This clonotype was observed a single time. The chain combines TRBV7-2 with TRBJ2-5, with D perhaps matching TRBD1 (6 bases). CDR1 is SGHTA, CDR2 FQGNSA, per germline. CDR3 length: 16 residues. Trimming removed 5 bases at V and 5 bases at J, with 21 bases between. For the CDR3, the DNA is TGTGCCAGCAGCCCATCCCAACAGGGCCGATGGGAGACCCAGTACTTC. This gives the protein CASSPSQQGRWETQYF.

The rearrangement joins TRBV7-2 to TRBJ1-1; the D gene is possibly TRBD1 (6 bases). CDR3 length equals 15 residues. Germline-derived CDR1 and CDR2 are SGHTA and FQGNSA. Trimming cost V 3 bases and J 8 bases, with 19 bases left between them. CDR3 in DNA: TGTGCCAGCAGCTTTAAACAGGGCCCCCGGACCGAAGCTTTCTTT. This translates into CASSFKQGPRTEAFF.

This clonotype was found a few times. The V and J genes are TRBV7-9 and TRBJ2-1, with D possibly called TRBD1 or TRBD2 (5 bases each). This CDR3 has 12 residues. CDR1 is SEHNR and CDR2 is FQNEAQ in the germline V gene (reference sequence). Trimming removed 1 base at V and 9 bases at J, with 7 bases between. The CDR3 coding sequence is TGTGCCAGCAGCTTAGTGAGGGGTGAGCAGTTCTTC. Protein sequence: CASSLVRGEQFF.

This clonotype was seen only a few times. The J gene is TRBJ2-5, the V gene TRBV6-1, with D possibly being TRBD1 (6 bases). Germline lookup yields CDR1 MNHNS and CDR2 SASEGT. Between the trimmed V and J ends, which lost 6 bases and 10 bases, there was a span of 18 bases. The CDR3 consists of 13 residues. The CDR3, as DNA: TGTGCCAGCAGCGAACAGGGACGAGACGGCCAGTACTTC. Protein: CASSEQGRDGQYF.

The chain uses TRBV20-1 and TRBJ1-5, with 7 bases lining up with TRBD1. The ends lost 5 bases at V and 3 bases at J; junction bases unmatched: 13. The CDR3 runs to 16 residues. Germline CDR1 and CDR2: DFQATT and SNEGSKA (reference sequence). CDR3 bases: TGCAGTGCTGGGGGACAGATCTTTATTGACAATCAGCCCCAGCATTTT. Protein: CSAGGQIFIDNQPQHF.

The chain recombines TRBV20-1 with TRBJ2-7; D gene ambiguous. This CDR3 is built from 14 residues. CDR1 and CDR2 (germline): DFQATT, SNEGSKA (reference sequence). V lost 5 bases and J 2 bases, leaving 16 bases between the germline ends. DNA of the CDR3: TGCAGTGCTCCCGAGGTGGGCGGAGCCTACGAGCAGTACTTC. It yields the protein CSAPEVGGAYEQYF.